What follows is one T cell receptor beta chain and its context. Its antigen has not been determined. No base qualities exist here, and no much larger clone lies one base off it. The data belong to a study of blood T cell repertoires in COVID-19 (TCRdb year 2020). For the study in its entirety: Collaborator samples came from the United States, Italy and Spain and covered acute and convalescent phases of COVID-19. Where HLA class I and class II types were available, the types were taken from metadata supplied by the sample provider, not from assay-based typing. Subjects who had been exposed to COVID-19, were actively infected with it, or had recovered from it provided the deeply sampled blood TCRbeta repertoires that made up the dataset. The repertoires were released in a freely available public database meant as a resource for research on the immune response to SARS-CoV-2. The prospective study material was composed of cDNA or gDNA derived from T cells, B-cell-depleted T cells, or PBMCs. A de-identified subject ID, COVID-19 status, age in years and sex were almost always included in the sample metadata. The samples were drawn from two sources: the first 160 participants of the ongoing ImmuneRACE study, and some 1,300 subjects contributed by 6 global collaborators.

The immunoSEQ Assay, a bias-controlled multiplex PCR, was used to amplify TCRbeta CDR3 regions from genomic DNA. Processing in the source paper ran as follows. Nucleated cell counts per sample were estimated from amplification of reference gene primers within the assay. Sequence reads were collapsed and filtered to measure the absolute abundance of every unique TCRbeta CDR3 rearrangement. For each sample, productive Simpson clonality was calculated as the square root of Simpson's diversity index over productive rearrangements. In its TCRdb copy, this immuneACCESS table keeps in-frame sequences only and misses some clones. Where compared with another copy, unresolved V genes explain less than half of these, and the others have no known cause. V, J and clone size are those of that table, while D and trimming were read from the DNA. This sample holds about 130,000 clones; roughly 72% were observed only once. More than 5.5% of the sample is in the top ten clones.

V is pared back by 2 bases and J by 9 bases, with 11 bases lying between the germline termini. The CDR3, from cysteine to phenylalanine, totals 13 residues. The entry retains the CDR3 DNA only, 39 bases that are in frame from base 1. CDR1 and CDR2 are drawn from the germline V gene (reference sequence): MNHEY, SMNVEV. Whole blood was collected in K2EDTA tubes by collaborating institutions according to the institutions' own protocols. Collaborator samples were shipped for TCRbeta analysis as frozen whole blood, isolated PBMCs, or DNA extracted from either sample type. Overall study outcomes, separate from this receptor: The amount of clinical and demographic metadata varied by source and participant and was provided uncurated.

The rearrangement joined TRBV27 to TRBJ2-1; the D gene is possibly TRBD2, with 5 bases matching. The clonotype comes from a man in his sixties with acute or convalescent COVID-19. The material sequenced was peripheral blood. CDR3 loop: CASSLSWAGEQFF. The nucleotide sequence is TGTGCCAGCAGTTTAAGTTGGGCGGGTGAGCAGTTCTTC.